The 13 T cell receptor beta chains presented below share a single source sample, sequenced in a study of T cells in Graves' hyperthyroidism and ophthalmopathy. Researchers amplified the TCR beta CDR3 regions from RNA transcripts. The HTBI primer set served for first-round RT-PCR of the TCR CDR3. Via MiXCR, TCRdb re-called the multiplex PCR reads, giving one row per CDR3 protein. The table includes around 56,000 distinct CDR3 sequences, approximately 53% detected once. Sequenced: blood. Source of these receptors: a woman aged 55-75 years with Graves' ophthalmopathy.

This clonotype was seen ten or more times. The V call is TRBV4-3, the J call TRBJ1-1, with D perhaps matching TRBD1 (6 bases). Germline loops: CDR1 LGHNA, CDR2 YSLEER. Between the trimmed V and J ends, which lost 0 bases and 5 bases, there was a span of 16 bases. This CDR3 is built from 16 residues. In nucleotides, the CDR3 is TGCGCCAGCAGCCAAGATCGGGCCTTGCAGGGGACTGAAGCTTTCTTT. It specifies CASSQDRALQGTEAFF.

This clonotype was recorded many times. CDR3 DNA: TGTGCCAGCGGGCGCACAGATACGCAGTATTTT. This codes for CASGRTDTQYF. The chain combines TRBV12-3 or TRBV12-4 with TRBJ2-3; D is unresolved. The CDR3 extends over 11 amino acids. V lost 8 bases, J lost 1 base, and 4 bases lay in between.

This clonotype occurred many times. The J gene is TRBJ2-2, the V gene TRBV19; D may be TRBD1 (5 bases). Trimming took off 10 bases at V and 6 bases at J, with 18 bases between the two ends. This CDR3 is built from 14 residues. Germline CDR1 is LNHDA and CDR2 is SQIVND (reference sequence). Written as DNA, the CDR3 is TGTGCCATACCCCCCCTGTGGGGCCCCGGGGAGCTGTTTTTT. Translation: CAIPPLWGPGELFF. Full variable domain (outside the CDR3, taken from reference TRBV19 and TRBJ2-2): DGGITQSPKYLFRKEGQNVTLSCEQNLNHDAMYWYRQDPGQGLRLIYYSQIVNDFQKGDIAEGYSVSREKKESFPLTVTSAQKNPTAFYLCAIPPLWGPGELFFGEGSRLTVL.

This chain links TRBV6-2 or TRBV6-3 with TRBJ2-5, with 8 bases that match TRBD1. CDR3 length: 17 residues. CDR1 and CDR2 (germline): MNHEY, SVGEGT. The V gene end was trimmed by 5 bases and the J gene end by 3 bases; junction bases not matched to a gene: 14. The CDR3 region is CASSTALTGGNEETQYF. DNA for the CDR3: TGTGCCAGCAGTACCGCCTTAACAGGGGGAAACGAAGAGACCCAGTACTTC.

This clonotype was observed many times. J is TRBJ1-2 and V is TRBV4-3; D is ambiguous. V dropped 1 base and J dropped 8 bases, with 8 bases sitting between them. The CDR3 spans 12 residues. Germline CDR1 is LGHNA and CDR2 is YSLEER. The CDR3, as DNA: TGCGCCAGCAGCCAAGGCCCCGTCGGCTACACCTTC. It codes for CASSQGPVGYTF.

This clonotype has ten or more counts. The chain couples TRBV19 to TRBJ1-5; D gene ambiguous. Between the trimmed V and J ends, which lost 4 bases and 0 bases, there was a span of 13 bases. Per the germline V gene, CDR1 is LNHDA and CDR2 is SQIVND (reference sequence). The CDR3 is 16 amino acids. CDR3 sequence reads: CASSNRQAYSNQPQHF. CDR3 DNA sequence: TGTGCCAGTAGTAATCGGCAGGCTTATAGCAATCAGCCCCAGCATTTT.

This clonotype was seen at least ten times. The genes are TRBV6-2 or TRBV6-3 and TRBJ1-4; 9 bases line up with TRBD1. This CDR3 contains 15 residues. Germline V CDR1 and CDR2: MNHEY, SVGEGT. V shed 5 bases, J shed 7 bases, and the junction held 8 bases outside the gene matches. CDR3 in amino acids: CASSPRTGVFEKLFF. In nucleotides, the CDR3 is TGTGCCAGCAGTCCCCGGACAGGGGTATTTGAAAAACTGTTTTTT.

This clonotype was recorded many times. J is TRBJ1-2 and V is TRBV2, with D uncertain. V shed 6 bases and J shed 4 bases, with 15 bases lying between them. Germline CDR1 and CDR2: SNHLY and FYNNEI. The CDR3 has 14 residues. In nucleotides, the CDR3 is TGTGCCAGCAGGGTAACAGCTGCTGTCTATGGCTACACCTTC. Translation: CASRVTAAVYGYTF.

This clonotype appeared once. The chain carries TRBV24-1 and TRBJ2-1; TRBD1 matches at 7 bases. V lost 9 bases to trimming and J lost 4 bases; unmatched junction nucleotides: 2. CDR3 size: 12 residues. Germline V CDR1 and CDR2: KGHDR, SFDVKD. CDR3 coding DNA: TGTGCCACCGGACAGGAGTACAATGAGCAGTTCTTC. Protein: CATGQEYNEQFF.

As for this clonotype: A much larger clone lies one base from this, so it may be a read error. The chain joins TRBV4-1 to TRBJ2-1; D remains unclear. Trimming took 2 bases from V and 9 from J, leaving 8 bases between them. CDR1 MGHRA and CDR2 YSYEKL come from the germline V gene. This CDR3 has 12 residues. CDR3 in amino acids: CASSQTHGEQFF. The CDR3 DNA sequence: TGCGCCAGCAGCCAAACGCACGGTGAGCAGTTCTTC.

There are many counts of this clonotype. The rearrangement joins TRBV5-1 to TRBJ2-1; the D is unclear. This CDR3 has 14 amino acids. Trimming cost V 0 bases and J 1 base, with 5 bases left between them. CDR1 is SGHRS and CDR2 is YFSETQ in the germline V gene. The CDR3 reads CASSLDRSYNEQFF. The CDR3 nucleotides are TGCGCCAGCAGCTTGGACAGATCCTACAATGAGCAGTTCTTC. The full variable domain, completed using reference TRBV5-1 and TRBJ2-1, is KAGVTQTPRYLIKTRGQQVTLSCSPISGHRSVSWYQQTPGQGLQFLFEYFSETQRNKGNFPGRFSGRQFSNSRSEMNVSTLELGDSALYLCASSLDRSYNEQFFGPGTRLTVL.

The table lists this clonotype with many counts. In DNA form, the CDR3 reads TGTGCCAGCAGGTTGTTAGGGGGTACGCAGTATTTT. It is translated as CASRLLGGTQYF. This chain joins TRBV5-6 and TRBJ2-3; a weak D match, TRBD1 (6 bases). The CDR3 is 12 residues long. Trimming left V 5 bases short and J 8 bases short, with 12 bases between. Looked up from germline, CDR1 is SGHDT and CDR2 is YYEEEE.

This chain links TRBV5-1 with TRBJ2-3, with TRBD1 matching over 8 bases. This CDR3 contains 18 residues. V dropped 4 bases and J dropped 2; count of bases not matched to a gene: 15. Germline V gives CDR1 SGHRS, CDR2 YFSETQ. CDR3 region: CASSQQQGDNSPTDTQYF. For the CDR3, the DNA is TGCGCCAGCAGCCAACAACAGGGGGACAACAGCCCCACAGATACGCAGTATTTT. The variable domain in full, with the rest retrieved from reference TRBV5-1 and TRBJ2-3, is KAGVTQTPRYLIKTRGQQVTLSCSPISGHRSVSWYQQTPGQGLQFLFEYFSETQRNKGNFPGRFSGRQFSNSRSEMNVSTLELGDSALYLCASSQQQGDNSPTDTQYFGPGTRLTVL.